This T cell receptor (beta chain) originates from a study of cytomegalovirus exposure and HLA in healthy donors. Study-wide results and limits: Most TCR sequences were seen very rarely across donors, but some public TCRs occurred in many. In an earlier analysis, productive rearrangement rates for most beta V segments clustered near 87% or 30%.

Sampled while nominally healthy, donors likely had unrecorded immune exposures. V lost 2 bases and J lost 3, with 14 bases in between. The CDR3 length is 14 residues. CDR1 is GTSNPN, CDR2 SVGIG, per germline (reference sequence). PCR amplification relied on 60 Vbeta primers (plus 13 Jbeta primers). Method: immunoSEQ multiplex PCR; TCRdb's copy keeps in-frame clones and lacks some. The sample shows approximately 50,000 clones, 55% to 65% of them seen only once. On this clone itself: Its cognate antigen is unknown.

V and J are TRBV30 and TRBJ2-7, with D perhaps TRBD1 (6 bases). The material sequenced was PBMCs. The receptor comes from a human donor in good health. Here the CDR3 reads CAWSRPGEHYEQYF. The CDR3 DNA is TGTGCCTGGAGTAGGCCAGGGGAGCACTACGAGCAGTACTTC.